The entry that follows covers one TCR beta chain sequence. Its antigen target is currently unknown. Per-nucleotide qualities are absent, and no much larger clonotype sits a single base away. This sample stems from a study of T cell responses to AZD1222 COVID-19 vaccine (dated by TCRdb to the early 2020s). In terms of the full investigation: Because spike-specific TCR depth and breadth did not differ between the two schedules, AZD1222 recipients who got a second dose at roughly 4 weeks were pooled with those who got a second dose at roughly 12 weeks. TCR sequencing was performed for about 250 trial participants, of whom about 210 were given two doses of AZD1222 and 26 were given two doses of MenACWY control vaccine. Trial participants were enrolled into age subgroups of 18-55, 56-69 and 70-plus years, which contained around 150, 28 and 57 TCR-sequenced participants, respectively.

The sample's time point label, decoded: baseline before first vaccination. The vaccinee samples were drawn from two UK trials, COV001 and COV002, one of which was a single-blind randomized controlled phase 2/3 trial testing AZD1222 (ChAdOx1 nCoV-19) in healthy adults. For TCRbeta chain sequencing, PBMC samples from trial participants were taken at day 0 and at day 28 after the second dose. The CDR3 regions of human TCRbeta chains were analyzed by immunosequencing. Turning to the authors' computational methods: Repertoire TCRs were matched against a reference library of SARS-CoV-2-specific TCRs generated with the MIRA antigen-specificity platform. Breadth was defined as the fraction of unique TCRs that were SARS-CoV-2-associated. Depth was defined as the fraction of total T cells that were SARS-CoV-2-associated. Using the MIRA data, every spike-specific TCR was mapped to the spike region that the TCR reacted to and assigned to either a CD4 or a CD8 class. Log10-transformed breadth and depth values were compared by one-way ANOVA with Sidak's multiple comparisons tests. TCRdb mirrors the immuneACCESS table, restricted to in-frame sequences. Some clones are absent from its copies; in checked studies, under half trace to an unresolved V gene, and the reason for the others is unknown. The V and J calls and clone size were taken over from that table, and D and trimming were inferred from the DNA. The sample table contains 150,000 to 200,000 clones; only one count was recorded for around 92% of them. The ten largest clones represent about 2.3% of the sample.

The CDR3, cysteine through phenylalanine, is 21 amino acids long. Only CDR3 DNA remains: 63 bases, in frame from the first base. According to the germline V gene, CDR1 reads SGHRS and CDR2 reads YFSETQ. The V end gives up 5 bases and the J end 0 bases, leaving 19 bases in the junction not matched to a gene. What the authors observed across the whole study: Conclusions about previously exposed vaccinees were limited because only a handful of AZD1222 recipients were SARS-CoV-2 seropositive at baseline. Most participants were white British and females outnumbered males, and the authors suggested that clonal diversity may have been underestimated. CD4 TCRs associated with the vaccine covered the entire spike protein, and the dominant responses were in regions 160-218 and 743-854. The 56-69-year group was small, and its depth increase did not reach significance, likely because of low power. A significant rise in spike-specific TCR breadth and depth was observed after two AZD1222 doses relative to day 0 and relative to MenACWY recipients. Because no day 14 peak-response samples were available, the repertoires could be characterized only after the peak T cell response. Epitopes outside the regions mutated in the B.1.351 and B.1.1.7 variants were reportedly recognized by nearly half of the unique spike-specific TCRs.

In this chain, TRBV5-1 is recombined with TRBJ1-6, and 8 junctional nucleotides match TRBD1. The material was peripheral blood, obtained on day 0 of AZD1222 vaccination. The receptor was isolated from an adult in good health. At the DNA level, the sequence is TGCGCCAGCAGGGGAGGAGACGCGGGCCGGACAGGGAGCTCCTATAATTCACCCCTCCACTTT. This translates into CASRGGDAGRTGSSYNSPLHF.